A single sample is the source of the 26 T cell receptor beta chains below, sequenced in a study of blood T cell repertoires in COVID-19. Assay: immunoSEQ multiplex PCR; the TCRdb copy retains only in-frame clones and omits some. The sample consists of some 190,000 clones, 70% to 90% of them appearing once. Sequencing was performed on peripheral blood. Receptor source: a human donor with active or convalescent COVID-19. The donor label of this sample is uncertain.

This CDR3 is CSATGGPEAFF. DNA of the CDR3: TGCAGTGCAACGGGGGGGCCTGAAGCTTTCTTT. The chain recombines TRBV20-1 with TRBJ1-1; TRBD1 might be the D (6 bases). There are 11 residues in the CDR3. Germline V gives CDR1 DFQATT, CDR2 SNEGSKA (reference sequence). The V end lost 6 bases, the J end lost 6 bases, and 11 bases lay between the germline ends.

The V gene is TRBV5-1, the J gene TRBJ1-3; the D gene is possibly TRBD1 (6 bases). V lost 0 bases to trimming and J lost 0 bases, with 19 bases between them. This CDR3 is 19 amino acids long. Germline V gene data show CDR1 as SGHRS and CDR2 as YFSETQ. The CDR3 coding sequence is TGCGCCAGCAGCTTGGGCCAGCTTCGACAGGATCTCTCTGGAAACACCATATATTTT. This encodes CASSLGQLRQDLSGNTIYF. Using reference TRBV5-1 and TRBJ1-3 for the parts outside the CDR3, the full variable domain is KAGVTQTPRYLIKTRGQQVTLSCSPISGHRSVSWYQQTPGQGLQFLFEYFSETQRNKGNFPGRFSGRQFSNSRSEMNVSTLELGDSALYLCASSLGQLRQDLSGNTIYFGEGSWLTVV.

The chain is built from TRBV30 and TRBJ2-7; D remains ambiguous. Germline-derived CDR1 and CDR2 are GTSNPN and SVGIG (reference sequence). The CDR3 consists of 11 residues. V was trimmed by 3 bases and J by 4 bases, leaving 7 bases between them. The CDR3 DNA reads TGTGCCTGGAGCGACGGGTACGAGCAGTACTTC. It encodes CAWSDGYEQYF.

V and J are TRBV5-1 and TRBJ1-2, with a possible D match to TRBD1 (5 bases). This CDR3 is built from 13 residues. Trimming pared 4 bases from V and 1 base from J, leaving 8 bases between. Germline-derived CDR1 and CDR2 are SGHRS and YFSETQ. In nucleotides, the CDR3 is TGCGCCAGCAGCACCGACAGTAACTATGGCTACACCTTC. Translated, it gives CASSTDSNYGYTF.

The J gene is TRBJ2-5, the V gene TRBV19, with TRBD2 matching over 8 bases. V lost 6 bases, J lost 5 bases, and 5 bases stayed unmatched. The germline V gene encodes CDR1 LNHDA and CDR2 SQIVND (reference sequence). This CDR3 region has 13 residues. CDR3 in DNA: TGTGCCAGTAGAGGTAGCGGGGTGGAGACCCAGTACTTC. Its protein is CASRGSGVETQYF.

This sequence joins TRBV5-1 and TRBJ2-4; 7 bases line up with TRBD1. CDR3 size: 17 residues. Germline V gene lookup returns CDR1 SGHRS and CDR2 YFSETQ. V shed 6 bases, J shed 0 bases, and the junction held 12 bases outside the gene matches. The CDR3 spells CASTHSGQAGAKNIQYF. CDR3 in DNA: TGCGCCAGCACCCACAGCGGACAGGCGGGAGCCAAAAACATTCAGTACTTC.

The genes are TRBV28 and TRBJ2-7, with a tentative D call TRBD1 (6 bases). Germline-derived CDR1 and CDR2 are MDHEN and SYDVKM. The CDR3 totals 14 residues. The germline V and J ends were trimmed by 6 bases and 4 bases, with 16 bases remaining between them. Here the CDR3 DNA reads TGTGCCAGCAGCCAAGAGGGACACAAATACGAGCAGTACTTC. Its protein product is CASSQEGHKYEQYF.

The chain links TRBV5-1 to TRBJ1-2, with TRBD1 as a possible D gene (5 bases). V lost 0 bases and J lost 6, with 9 bases in between. This CDR3 is built from 13 residues. Germline V CDR1 and CDR2: SGHRS, YFSETQ. The CDR3 coding sequence is TGCGCCAGCAGCTTGGCAGGGTTGGATGGCTACACCTTC. This encodes CASSLAGLDGYTF. Variable domain in full (rest from reference TRBV5-1 and TRBJ1-2): KAGVTQTPRYLIKTRGQQVTLSCSPISGHRSVSWYQQTPGQGLQFLFEYFSETQRNKGNFPGRFSGRQFSNSRSEMNVSTLELGDSALYLCASSLAGLDGYTFGSGTRLTVV.

The rearrangement uses TRBV5-1 and TRBJ1-1, with D maybe TRBD1 (5 bases). Germline V gene sequence: CDR1 SGHRS, CDR2 YFSETQ. CDR3 length equals 15 residues. Deletions cut 0 bases from V and 1 base from J, with 10 bases between. CDR3: CASSLGHGGNTEAFF. CDR3 nucleotide sequence: TGCGCCAGCAGCTTGGGTCACGGGGGGAACACTGAAGCTTTCTTT. The full variable domain, its missing parts supplied by reference TRBV5-1 and TRBJ1-1, is KAGVTQTPRYLIKTRGQQVTLSCSPISGHRSVSWYQQTPGQGLQFLFEYFSETQRNKGNFPGRFSGRQFSNSRSEMNVSTLELGDSALYLCASSLGHGGNTEAFFGQGTRLTVV.

The V call is TRBV11-2, the J call TRBJ1-2; D is unresolved. The V end was cut by 5 bases, the J end by 3 bases, with 13 bases between. This CDR3 contains 14 residues. Germline values: CDR1 SGHAT, CDR2 FQNNGV. The chain's CDR3 is CASSPSPQDYGYTF. The CDR3 DNA is TGTGCCAGCAGCCCGAGTCCCCAGGACTATGGCTACACCTTC.

The chain has TRBV5-1 and TRBJ2-7; 7 nucleotides agree with TRBD1. The germline gives CDR1 SGHRS, CDR2 YFSETQ. V was pared by 4 bases and J by 0 bases, with 10 bases of the junction left unmatched. This CDR3 has 16 amino acids. In DNA form, the CDR3 reads TGCGCCAGCAGCCCCGACAGGGCCCATTACTCCTACGAGCAGTACTTC. Protein sequence: CASSPDRAHYSYEQYF.

This clone showed up just a few times. V gene TRBV19 combines with J gene TRBJ2-3, with 11 bases that match TRBD2. With V trimmed by 6 bases and J by 6 bases, 8 bases remained unmatched. The V gene's germline CDR1 is LNHDA and CDR2 SQIVND (reference sequence). This CDR3 has 15 amino acids. In nucleotides, the CDR3 is TGTGCCAGTAGCCCACTAGCGGGGGTGACGGATACGCAGTATTTT. It encodes CASSPLAGVTDTQYF.

CDR3 sequence (DNA): TGTGCCAGCTCACCGGCGGACGAGCAGTACTTC. Its protein product is CASSPADEQYF. The rearrangement joins TRBV18 to TRBJ2-7; D call uncertain. This CDR3 is 11 amino acids long. Trimming took off 3 bases at V and 5 bases at J, with 5 bases between the two ends. Germline V CDR1 and CDR2: KGHSH, LQKENI.

CDR3 loop: CASSSGLADFSTDTQYF. The DNA for the CDR3 is TGCGCCAGCAGCTCCGGACTAGCGGATTTCAGCACAGATACGCAGTATTTT. This rearrangement joins TRBV5-1 to TRBJ2-3, with 10 bases lining up with TRBD2. Per the germline V gene, CDR1 is SGHRS and CDR2 is YFSETQ. V shed 3 bases, J shed 0 bases, and the junction held 7 bases outside the gene matches. This CDR3 is built from 17 residues.

This sequence joins TRBV7-3 and TRBJ1-1, with 7 bases fitting TRBD1. Germline V gene lookup returns CDR1 SGHTA and CDR2 FQGTGA. The CDR3 totals 15 residues. V lost 5 bases and J lost 5; bases outside the gene matches: 11. The CDR3 DNA reads as TGTGCCAGCAGCCCCGAGGCAAGGGGACAGACTGAAGCTTTCTTT. Its protein product is CASSPEARGQTEAFF. Full variable domain (rest looked up from reference TRBV7-3 and TRBJ1-1): GAGVSQTPSNKVTEKGKYVELRCDPISGHTALYWYRQSLGQGPEFLIYFQGTGAADDSGLPNDRFFAVRPEGSVSTLKIQRTERGDSAVYLCASSPEARGQTEAFFGQGTRLTVV.

The chain combines TRBV13 with TRBJ2-7; weak D call: TRBD2 (6 bases). This CDR3 has 12 amino acids. Germline assignment: CDR1 PRHDT and CDR2 FYEKMQ (reference sequence). Trimming took off 1 base at V and 7 bases at J, with 8 bases between the two ends. DNA of the CDR3: TGTGCCAGCAGCTTAGCCCGGGGGGAGCAGTACTTC. Amino acids: CASSLARGEQYF.

This sequence joins TRBV27 and TRBJ2-5, with a weak D call TRBD1 (6 bases). Germline-derived CDR1 and CDR2 are MNHEY and SMNVEV (reference sequence). Trimming cost V 6 bases and J 4 bases, with 12 bases left between them. This CDR3 contains 13 residues. The CDR3 DNA follows: TGTGCCAGCAGGAACAGGGATACAGAGACCCAGTACTTC. Encoded protein: CASRNRDTETQYF.

This clone was counted a single time. The genes are TRBV4-3 and TRBJ1-4, with D possibly matching TRBD1 (6 bases). This CDR3 spans 17 amino acids. Germline V gives CDR1 LGHNA, CDR2 YSLEER. The V end was cut by 0 bases, the J end by 4 bases, with 15 bases between. CDR3 nucleotide sequence: TGCGCCAGCAGCCAAGATAGGGTCGGACAGCATAATGAAAAACTGTTTTTT. Protein product: CASSQDRVGQHNEKLFF.

V is TRBV9 and J is TRBJ2-5; perhaps TRBD1 as D (5 bases). Between the trimmed V and J ends, which lost 4 bases and 3 bases, there was a span of 10 bases. There are 13 residues in the CDR3. CDR1 and CDR2 (germline): SGDLS, YYNGEE. CDR3 loop: CASSPDTEETQYF. DNA of the CDR3: TGTGCCAGCAGCCCGGACACCGAAGAGACCCAGTACTTC. The full variable domain, rest sourced from reference TRBV9 and TRBJ2-5, is DSGVTQTPKHLITATGQRVTLRCSPRSGDLSVYWYQQSLDQGLQFLIQYYNGEERAKGNILERFSAQQFPDLHSELNLSSLELGDSALYFCASSPDTEETQYFGPGTRLLVL.

The gene calls are TRBV5-6 and TRBJ2-1; weak D call: TRBD2 (5 bases). Trimming took 0 bases from V and 13 from J, leaving 23 bases between them. The CDR3 is made up of 16 amino acids. Per the germline V gene, CDR1 is SGHDT and CDR2 is YYEEEE. The CDR3 DNA is TGTGCCAGCAGCTTGGCGGGGATTTCGGATCGGTCGGGACAGTTCTTC. As protein: CASSLAGISDRSGQFF.

The genes are TRBV30 and TRBJ1-6; D remains ambiguous. Germline values: CDR1 GTSNPN, CDR2 SVGIG (reference sequence). The V gene lost 7 bases and the J gene lost 2 bases, with 12 bases spanning the gap. The CDR3 has 14 amino acids. In DNA, the CDR3 is TGTGCCTCCACACGGGATGCCTATAATTCACCCCTCCACTTT. It specifies CASTRDAYNSPLHF.

This rearrangement joins TRBV5-3 to TRBJ2-7, with 15 bases that match TRBD2. TRBV5-3 is an ORF, with its function uncertain. V lost 4 bases to trimming and J lost 2 bases; unmatched junction nucleotides: 16. The CDR3 extends over 20 amino acids. As DNA, the CDR3 is TGTGCCAGAAGCCAGGACAGGGGGCCTGGGACTAGCGGGAGGCCCTACGAGCAGTACTTC. Its protein product is CARSQDRGPGTSGRPYEQYF.

The chain recombines TRBV4-1 with TRBJ1-4, with D hard to call. The length of the CDR3 is 14 residues. The V gene's germline CDR1 is MGHRA and CDR2 YSYEKL. Deletions cut 2 bases from V and 8 bases from J, with 12 bases between. In nucleotides, the CDR3 is TGCGCCAGCAGCCAAATGGGTGAGGGAGAAAAACTGTTTTTT. This gives the protein CASSQMGEGEKLFF.

The chain joins TRBV7-9 to TRBJ1-1, with D unclear. The CDR3 totals 13 residues. Deletions cut 2 bases from V and 1 base from J, with 5 bases between. Germline V lookup: CDR1 SEHNR, CDR2 FQNEAQ (reference sequence). For the CDR3, the DNA is TGTGCCAGCAGCTTATACGGGAACACTGAAGCTTTCTTT. This codes for CASSLYGNTEAFF.

The gene calls are TRBV24-1 and TRBJ2-1; no firm D call. CDR1 and CDR2 from the germline V gene are KGHDR and SFDVKD. CDR3 size: 11 residues. Deletions cut 6 bases from V and 7 bases from J, with 6 bases between. CDR3 protein: CATSSRNEQFF. The CDR3 DNA sequence: TGTGCCACCAGTTCTCGGAATGAGCAGTTCTTC.

The CDR3 region has the DNA TGCGCCAGCAGCTCCGGGGGGGTGGAGACCCAGTACTTC. This codes for CASSSGGVETQYF. The chain recombines TRBV5-1 with TRBJ2-5; 8 bases align to TRBD2. Trimming cost V 3 bases and J 5 bases; bases outside gene matches: 3. Germline CDR1 SGHRS, CDR2 YFSETQ. The CDR3 runs 13 residues.